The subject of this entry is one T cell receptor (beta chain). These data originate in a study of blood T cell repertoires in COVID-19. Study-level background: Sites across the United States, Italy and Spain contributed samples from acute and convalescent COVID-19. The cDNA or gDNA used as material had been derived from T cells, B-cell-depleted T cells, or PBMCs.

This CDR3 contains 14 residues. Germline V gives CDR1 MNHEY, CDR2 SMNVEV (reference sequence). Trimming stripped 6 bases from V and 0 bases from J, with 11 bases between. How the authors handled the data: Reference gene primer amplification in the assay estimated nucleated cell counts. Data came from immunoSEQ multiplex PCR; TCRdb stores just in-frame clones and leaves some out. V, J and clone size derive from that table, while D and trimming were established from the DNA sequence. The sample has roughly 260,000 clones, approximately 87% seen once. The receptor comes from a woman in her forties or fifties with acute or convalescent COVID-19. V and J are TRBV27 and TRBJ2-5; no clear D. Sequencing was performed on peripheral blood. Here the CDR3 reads CASRKQLNQETQYF. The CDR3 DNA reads TGTGCCAGCAGGAAACAGCTGAACCAAGAGACCCAGTACTTC.